This TCR beta chain was sequenced in a study of T cell changes during pregnancy in multiple sclerosis. The method was immunoSEQ multiplex PCR; TCRdb's version includes in-frame clones alone and lacks a portion of them. Counted here are about 59,000 clones, approximately 94% occurring once; the ten biggest clones make up over 2%. Trimming at V came to 5 bases and at J to 2 bases, leaving 2 bases not matched to a gene. The CDR3 contains 13 residues. CDR1 and CDR2 (germline): SEHNR, FQNEAQ (reference sequence). This TCR was recovered from a female donor with multiple sclerosis, enrolled in a pregnancy study. The chain joins TRBV7-9 to TRBJ2-7; 8 bases map to TRBD1. Material: CD8+ T cells from peripheral blood mononuclear cells, obtained after pregnancy. The CDR3 DNA sequence: TGTGCCAGCAGCCCGACAGGGGCCTACGAGCAGTACTTC. Translated: CASSPTGAYEQYF. Together with reference TRBV7-9 and TRBJ2-7, the CDR3 gives the full variable domain: DTGVSQNPRHKITKRGQNVTFRCDPISEHNRLYWYRQTLGQGPEFLTYFQNEAQLEKSRLLSDRFSAERPKGSFSTLEIQRTEQGDSAMYLCASSPTGAYEQYFGPGTRLTVT.